This T cell receptor beta chain was captured by sequencing in a study of blood T cell repertoires in COVID-19. The CDR3 contains 15 residues. Germline V gives CDR1 MNHEY, CDR2 SVGAGI. V was cut by 2 bases and J by 1 base, with 11 bases left in between. TCRdb's table, derived via immunoSEQ multiplex PCR, lists solely in-frame clones and lacks some. This sample has over 350,000 clones; 80% to 90% occur once, and the top ten carry about 4.3%. Input material: peripheral blood. This clonotype was sampled from a woman in her thirties with acute or convalescent COVID-19. V and J are TRBV6-5 and TRBJ1-1; no definite D call. The CDR3 sequence: CASSYMTTGNTEAFF. The DNA of the CDR3 is TGTGCCAGCAGTTACATGACGACTGGGAACACTGAAGCTTTCTTT.